The clone carrying this T cell receptor (beta chain) was counted ten times or more. Its antigen is as yet unknown. The sample belongs to a study of human T cells and chemical hapten exposure. Using its own MiXCR run on the RACE reads, TCRdb lists one record per CDR3 protein. Of approximately 52,000 distinct CDR3 sequences in the sample, 9.5% to 11% were seen once. Germline V lookup: CDR1 MNHEY, CDR2 SVGAGI. The CDR3 sequence is 15 residues long. Trimming removed 5 bases from V and 5 bases from J, with 13 bases in between. Whole-study results and caveats: Sensitization with DPC brought no change to TCRs above 1 in 1000 in frequency.

As to time point: patch test 1, 2 weeks after DPC sensitization. Treatment described: therapeutic diphenylcyclopropenone sensitization with weekly scalp DPC. Total RNA came from unfractionated whole blood. V and J are TRBV6-5 and TRBJ1-6, with a tentative D call TRBD1 (5 bases). Sequencing used whole blood, obtained in connection with sensitization to the hapten diphenylcyclopropenone (DPC). This receptor was obtained from a woman aged 40 to 50 with alopecia areata. Some clones in this sample may be carry-over from other donors' samples. CDR3 sequence (DNA): TGTGCCAGCAGTACCCAGGGACCCGATAATTCACCCCTCCACTTT. This sequence encodes CASSTQGPDNSPLHF.